This entry features one T cell receptor beta chain sequence. Its cognate antigen is unknown. This sample was included in a study of long-term antiretroviral therapy in people with HIV. Findings and caveats of the study: Transplant donor controls retained higher diversity, though diversity increased after ART.

At the survey level, the v3.0 immunoSEQ assay was run. The assay was immunoSEQ multiplex PCR, and TCRdb's table has in-frame clones only and misses some. The profile shows 20,000 to 25,000 clones, roughly four fifths of them singletons. Germline V gives CDR1 MNHNS, CDR2 SASEGT. The V end was cut by 7 bases, the J end by 0 bases, with 15 bases between. The CDR3 totals 15 residues. Before DNA extraction, roughly 0.95-10 million cryopreserved PBMC were held in the samples. The chain combines TRBV6-1 with TRBJ1-1; D is unresolved. The input for sequencing was unsorted PBMCs, taken 0.5 years before starting antiretroviral therapy. The source of this sequence is a man aged 35 to 55 with HIV. The CDR3 sequence: CASTPVLGLNTEAFF. CDR3 DNA sequence: TGTGCCAGCACACCCGTCTTAGGGCTGAACACTGAAGCTTTCTTT.